Listed below are T cell receptor beta chains from one sample, sequenced in a study of T cell repertoires in cytomegalovirus infection. MiXCR was run by TCRdb on the reads, yielding one entry per CDR3 protein. The sample lists fewer than 950,000 distinct CDR3 sequences, about 33% occurring once. Their antigens are not known. This specimen was cultured CD8+ T cells from PBMCs, taken from culture after CMV antigen stimulation. These receptors all come from a human donor in good health (CMV status not recorded). Some clones in this sample may be carry-over from other donors' samples. Both conserved end residues are part of each CDR3. The D gene is left open where the match is weak. Size is stated for part of the rows, as once, few or many counts, or as a class when the clone is expanded.

>.|.|TRBJ2-7|TRBV5-1
CASSHDYEQYF
TGCGCCAGCAGCCACGATTACGAGCAGTACTTC
>.|.|TRBJ2-3|TRBV7-9
CASSPGQIIATDTQYF
TGTGCCAGCAGCCCCGGACAGATAATAGCCACAGATACGCAGTATTTT
>few|TRBD2|TRBJ2-1|TRBV27
CATLSSGGAPWNEQFF
TGTGCCACCCTAAGCAGCGGGGGGGCTCCATGGAATGAGCAGTTCTTC
>once|.|TRBJ1-5|TRBV6-6
CASSSVWDGNQPQHF
TGTGCCAGCAGCTCCGTATGGGATGGCAATCAGCCCCAGCATTTT
>.|TRBD1|TRBJ1-2|TRBV3-1
CASSQGYLQGDYGYTF
TGTGCCAGCAGCCAAGGGTATTTGCAGGGGGACTATGGCTACACCTTC
>few|.|TRBJ2-3|TRBV6-5
CASSYSLETDTQYF
TGTGCCAGCAGTTACTCGCTGGAAACAGATACGCAGTATTTT
>.|TRBD1|TRBJ2-2|TRBV12-5
CASGFLTGGNTGELFF
TGTGCTAGTGGTTTTCTGACAGGGGGTAACACCGGGGAGCTGTTTTTT
>many|.|TRBJ1-3|TRBV11-2
CASSLFAGSGNTIYF
TGTGCCAGCAGCTTATTCGCAGGGTCTGGAAACACCATATATTTT
>many|TRBD1|TRBJ1-1|TRBV18
CASSPRGQGRTEAFF
TGTGCCAGCTCACCGAGAGGACAGGGGAGAACTGAAGCTTTCTTT
>.|.|TRBJ1-1|TRBV7-2
CASSLDLALNTEAFF
TGTGCCAGCAGCTTAGATCTGGCCTTGAACACTGAAGCTTTCTTT